These 12 T cell receptor beta chains originate from one sample sequenced in a study of cytomegalovirus exposure and HLA in healthy donors. The primer mix had 60 Vbeta and 13 Jbeta primers. Generated by immunoSEQ multiplex PCR, the TCRdb table keeps only in-frame clones and is missing some. The profile shows 160,000 or so clones, roughly 84% of them singletons. The sample consisted of PBMCs. These receptors all stem from a woman between 18 and 29 years old in good health and CMV-seronegative.

The chain has TRBV12-2 and TRBJ1-3; whether TRBD1, the table's D call, matches the DNA was not checked. TRBV12-2 is reported as a pseudogene. CDR3 length: 17 amino acids. The DNA of the CDR3 is TGTGCAAGTATTCGGGTGGGGCCTTTACGCTCTGGAAACACCATATATTTT. Translation gives CASIRVGPLRSGNTIYF.

The chain is built from TRBV18 and TRBJ2-7, with D tentatively TRBD2 (5 bases). This CDR3 spans 15 amino acids. The V end lost 6 bases, the J end lost 3 bases, and 18 bases lay between the germline ends. Germline-derived CDR1 and CDR2 are KGHSH and LQKENI. In nucleotides, the CDR3 is TGTGCCAGCTCCATGGAGGTAGCGCAAATCTACGAGCAGTACTTC. It is translated as CASSMEVAQIYEQYF.

Note on this clone: Other nucleotide sequences from this sample produce the same CDR3. This sequence joins TRBV14 and TRBJ2-3; 8 bases are a match to TRBD2. Germline CDR1 SGHDN, CDR2 FVKESK. V was pared by 2 bases and J by 3 bases, with 7 bases of the junction left unmatched. There are 16 residues in the CDR3. CDR3 coding DNA: TGTGCCAGCAGCCAAACTAGCGGAAGGAGTACAGATACGCAGTATTTT. Protein product: CASSQTSGRSTDTQYF.

V and J are TRBV9 and TRBJ2-2; 7 bases agree with TRBD1. The CDR3 is 16 residues long. Germline V lookup: CDR1 SGDLS, CDR2 YYNGEE. Unmatched junction bases numbered 9, after V lost 4 bases and J lost 3 bases. The CDR3 nucleotides are TGTGCCAGCAGCCAACGAGACAGGGCAGACACCGGGGAGCTGTTTTTT. Translated: CASSQRDRADTGELFF.

V and J are TRBV5-1 and TRBJ2-2; a possible D gene is TRBD1 (7 bases). Per the germline V gene, CDR1 is SGHRS and CDR2 is YFSETQ. This CDR3 spans 16 amino acids. Deletions cut 7 bases from V and 2 bases from J, with 18 bases between. The CDR3 sequence: CASSFRGERNTGELFF. The CDR3 DNA follows: TGCGCCAGCTCCTTCAGGGGGGAACGAAACACCGGGGAGCTGTTTTTT.

This clone was observed a handful of times. The chain links TRBV2 to TRBJ1-5; 10 nucleotides match TRBD1. Germline CDR1 SNHLY, CDR2 FYNNEI. The J segment lost 5 bases and the V segment lost 2 bases, leaving 6 bases of the junction unmatched. CDR3 length: 16 amino acids. The DNA of the CDR3 is TGTGCCAGCAGTGAAACGACAGGGGGCGCGGATCAGCCCCAGCATTTT. Protein product: CASSETTGGADQPQHF. Complete variable domain (other parts from reference TRBV2 and TRBJ1-5): EPEVTQTPSHQVTQMGQEVILRCVPISNHLYFYWYRQILGQKVEFLVSFYNNEISEKSEIFDDQFSVERPDGSNFTLKIRSTKLEDSAMYFCASSETTGGADQPQHFGDGTRLSIL.

The gene calls are TRBV7-3 and TRBJ2-2, with 7 bases lining up with TRBD2. The junction had 14 bases not matched to a gene; V was cut back by 3 bases and J by 4 bases. In germline, CDR1 is SGHTA, CDR2 FQGTGA. CDR3 length: 18 amino acids. The CDR3 region is CASSFTTISGGSTGELFF. The CDR3 DNA reads as TGTGCCAGCAGCTTTACCACTATCTCCGGCGGGAGCACCGGGGAGCTGTTTTTT.

Here the CDR3 reads CASSLFRGPPATNEKLFF. Here the CDR3 DNA reads TGTGCCAGCAGTTTATTCCGCGGGCCCCCTGCAACTAATGAAAAACTGTTTTTT. The chain recombines TRBV27 with TRBJ1-4; D is undetermined. Trimming removed 1 base at V and 0 bases at J, with 15 bases between. Germline V gives CDR1 MNHEY, CDR2 SMNVEV (reference sequence). This CDR3 spans 18 amino acids.

The chain is built from TRBV2 and TRBJ1-5, with D possibly being TRBD1 (5 bases). Germline assignment: CDR1 SNHLY and CDR2 FYNNEI. This CDR3 is 16 amino acids long. V was cut by 6 bases and J by 0 bases, with 15 bases left in between. In DNA, the CDR3 is TGTGCCAGCAGGCAGGACACGATCTATAGCAATCAGCCCCAGCATTTT. Translating gives CASRQDTIYSNQPQHF.

The V and J genes are TRBV5-4 and TRBJ2-1; 10 nucleotides match TRBD2. Trimming took 4 bases from V and 2 from J; bases not matched to a gene: 15. CDR1 and CDR2 from the germline V gene are SGHNT and YYREEE (reference sequence). The CDR3 spans 19 residues. CDR3 DNA: TGTGCCAGCAGCCGCCGGGCCAGCACTAGCGGGACGCCCTACAATGAGCAGTTCTTC. Protein sequence: CASSRRASTSGTPYNEQFF.

The rearrangement joins TRBV5-1 to TRBJ2-5, with TRBD1 matching 9 bases. V lost 4 bases and J lost 5; bases outside the gene matches: 6. Germline values: CDR1 SGHRS, CDR2 YFSETQ. This CDR3 region has 14 residues. The DNA for the CDR3 is TGCGCCAGCAGCCCGGACAGGGGAATGGAGACCCAGTACTTC. Amino acids: CASSPDRGMETQYF.

CDR3 nucleotides: TGTGCCAGCACTCGGGGGGGAGCGCGTAATAATTCACCCCTCCACTTT. It specifies CASTRGGARNNSPLHF. The J gene is TRBJ1-6, the V gene TRBV28; the D gene is possibly TRBD1 (5 bases). The V end was cut by 7 bases, the J end by 5 bases, with 18 bases between. Germline V gene lookup returns CDR1 MDHEN and CDR2 SYDVKM. The CDR3 is 16 residues long. Looking up the rest from reference TRBV28 and TRBJ1-6 gives the full variable domain: DVKVTQSSRYLVKRTGEKVFLECVQDMDHENMFWYRQDPGLGLRLIYFSYDVKMKEKGDIPEGYSVSREKKERFSLILESASTNQTSMYLCASTRGGARNNSPLHFGNGTRLTVT.